The present TCR beta chain was sequenced within a study of blood T cell repertoires in COVID-19. Study-level background: The origin of the acute and convalescent COVID-19 samples was the United States, Italy and Spain.

Study processing details: Reference gene primer amplification gave estimated nucleated cell counts. Sequenced by immunoSEQ multiplex PCR; TCRdb stores in-frame clones only, minus some. V and J calls and clone size are copied from that table; D and trimming were computed from the DNA. Of 8,000 to 10,000 clones listed, roughly four fifths are singletons. J lost 7 bases, V lost 7 bases, and 9 bases had no gene match. This CDR3 has 13 amino acids. The chain combines TRBV12-3 or TRBV12-4 with TRBJ1-2, with 7 bases fitting TRBD1. This TCR was recovered from a human donor in a cohort sampled during active COVID-19. Sequenced material: peripheral blood. The CDR3 loop reads CASTPQTGVGYTF. CDR3 DNA: TGTGCCAGCACCCCCCAAACAGGGGTTGGCTACACCTTC.